This TCR beta chain comes out of a study of T-cell reconstitution after alpha-beta-depleted transplantation in children. Study-level points and caveats: Surviving recipient T cells and thymic progenitors produced the high day-60 TCRbeta diversity seen in some patients. A year post-transplant, T-cell counts and diversity derived mostly from newly produced T cells. Expanded graft clones, several hundred of them, were reportedly the source of alpha-beta T cells about two months after transplant.

With 2 bases removed from V and 2 bases from J, the gap between germline ends came to 19 bases. The CDR3 length is 18 residues. Germline V gene lookup returns CDR1 KGHDR and CDR2 SFDVKD. This sample's TCRbeta library carried unique molecular identifier barcodes. TCRdb fed the PCR reads into MiXCR, producing one record per CDR3 protein. This sample has just over 950,000 distinct CDR3 sequences, with under 30% found just once. About this clonotype itself: Its antigen is still unknown.

The source of this sequence is a boy under two years old who had a stem cell transplant for SCID, so the T cells may come from the graft donor. The chain combines TRBV24-1 with TRBJ2-3; D unresolved. The material was PBMCs, mostly from graft donor cells, obtained 360 days after TCRalphabeta/CD19-depleted stem cell transplant. In DNA, the CDR3 is TGTGCCACCAGTGATTGGCCCGTAGTGGGTTTTAACACAGATACGCAGTATTTT. Its translation is CATSDWPVVGFNTDTQYF.